This TCR beta chain was sequenced in a study of identical twins. CDR1 is SNHLY, CDR2 FYNNEI, per germline. V shed 4 bases and J 0 bases; nucleotides not matched to a gene: 4. CDR3 length equals 16 residues. TCRdb independently ran MiXCR on the 5' RACE reads; one entry per CDR3 protein. The sample has over 200,000 distinct CDR3 sequences, roughly 7.1% seen once; the top ten hold roughly 15%. This sample was also put to use in a study of T cells expressing NK-cell markers. That report notes: An anti-gamma-delta TCR antibody was added in several experiments. It restricted sorting to alpha-beta TCR-expressing T cells. Where several donors were concerned, these clonotypes also led the CD3+CD56-NKG2C+ fraction.

The receptor's source is a woman between 18 and 29 years old in good health. Source material: CD8+ T cells sorted from blood. V gene TRBV2 combines with J gene TRBJ2-3; 10 positions agree with TRBD2. CDR3 loop: CASSVPSGGSTDTQYF. The CDR3, as DNA: TGTGCCAGCAGTGTGCCTAGCGGGGGTAGCACAGATACGCAGTATTTT.